This T cell receptor beta chain was sequenced in a study of CD8+ T cells in alopecia areata. About the research overall: The study gave treated patients oral tofacitinib at 5 to 10 mg twice daily. It was 6 to 18 months of tofacitinib, and then there were 6 months off drug.

About this clone itself: Its antigen is currently unknown.

Looked up from germline, CDR1 is SQVTM and CDR2 is ANQGSEA. V gave up 7 bases and J gave up 8 bases, with 17 bases separating them. This CDR3 has 12 residues. Study findings and constraints: Shared TCR sequences were less clear between patients than in mice, possibly partly from HLA diversity.

Extraction and reverse transcription of RNA yielded cDNA as the sequencing template. This table comes from immunoSEQ multiplex PCR, and its TCRdb copy is limited to in-frame clones, with some not included. The repertoire includes around 140,000 clones, about half of them detected once, and around 1% sits in the top ten. The material sequenced was CD4+ T cells sorted from blood, taken at week 0. V gene TRBV29-1 combines with J gene TRBJ1-2; D unclear. The receptor's source is a human donor with alopecia areata. The CDR3 DNA sequence: TGCAGCGCTGGGGAAGCCGCGGGCGGCTACACCTTC. Protein sequence: CSAGEAAGGYTF.